These 24 T cell receptor beta chains share one sample of origin, sequenced in a study of blood T cell repertoires in COVID-19. The table came from immunoSEQ multiplex PCR; TCRdb's copy has only in-frame clones and leaves some out. The sample has hundreds of thousands of clones; 80% to 90% are singletons. The sample consisted of peripheral blood. These receptors came from a woman aged 45-65 years with acute or convalescent COVID-19.

V gene TRBV28 combines with J gene TRBJ1-2; D uncertain. Germline CDR1 is MDHEN and CDR2 is SYDVKM. V dropped 5 bases and J dropped 7 bases, with 14 bases sitting between them. The CDR3 sequence is 13 residues long. CDR3 coding DNA: TGTGCCAGCAGTCCCATGGCAGGTGGTGGCTACACCTTC. Amino acids: CASSPMAGGGYTF.

This clone was seen a single time. The chain carries TRBV7-9 and TRBJ2-1; the match to TRBD2 covers 8 bases. The length of the CDR3 is 16 residues. V shed 4 bases and J 7 bases; nucleotides not matched to a gene: 12. The germline V gene has CDR1 SEHNR and CDR2 FQNEAQ (reference sequence). CDR3 protein: CASSYLTGGPSNEQFF. CDR3 coding DNA: TGTGCCAGCAGCTATCTGACGGGAGGGCCCTCGAATGAGCAGTTCTTC.

The chain has TRBV24-1 and TRBJ1-5; D is ambiguous. Germline CDR1 and CDR2: KGHDR and SFDVKD. The CDR3 has 13 residues. Trimming took off 6 bases at V and 4 bases at J, with 9 bases between the two ends. The CDR3 sequence: CATSPDGNQPQHF. The CDR3 DNA follows: TGTGCCACCAGTCCTGACGGGAATCAGCCCCAGCATTTT.

The chain uses TRBV16 and TRBJ2-3; TRBD1 matches 10 bases. Germline CDR1 and CDR2: KGHSY and FQNENV. The V segment lost 5 bases and the J segment 5 bases; nucleotides outside the gene matches: 7. The CDR3 is made up of 15 amino acids. The CDR3 loop is CASSGTDRGRDTQYF. The CDR3 DNA reads TGTGCCAGCAGCGGAACGGACAGGGGGAGAGATACGCAGTATTTT. Full variable domain (rest looked up from reference TRBV16 and TRBJ2-3): GEEVAQTPKHLVRGEGQKAKLYCAPIKGHSYVFWYQQVLKNEFKFLISFQNENVFDETGMPKERFSAKCLPNSPCSLEIQATKLEDSAVYFCASSGTDRGRDTQYFGPGTRLTVL.

The chain is built from TRBV5-6 and TRBJ2-1, with 7 bases identical to TRBD2. J was trimmed by 7 bases and V by 5 bases; bases with no gene match: 9. The CDR3 is 14 amino acids. Germline loops: CDR1 SGHDT, CDR2 YYEEEE. For the CDR3, the DNA is TGTGCCAGCAGTTCCGGGGGGAGGGCGAATGAGCAGTTCTTC. Translated: CASSSGGRANEQFF.

The rearrangement joins TRBV6-6 to TRBJ1-2, with no clear D. Germline CDR1 and CDR2: MNHNY and SVGAGI (reference sequence). This CDR3 spans 13 amino acids. V lost 6 bases and J 2 bases, leaving 10 bases between the germline ends. The CDR3 loop is CASSTTENYGYTF. The CDR3 nucleotides are TGTGCCAGCAGCACCACAGAGAACTATGGCTACACCTTC.

This chain uses TRBV7-2 with TRBJ2-7; 10 bases are a match to TRBD2. The V gene's germline CDR1 is SGHTA and CDR2 FQGNSA. The V segment lost 4 bases and the J segment 3 bases; nucleotides outside the gene matches: 12. This CDR3 contains 17 residues. CDR3 coding DNA: TGTGCCAGCAGCTCCCATCCCAGAATAGCGGGAGGCTACGAGCAGTACTTC. Protein: CASSSHPRIAGGYEQYF.

A remark on this clone: A read error may produce the germline difference seen at one junction end. The V call is TRBV12-3 or TRBV12-4, the J call TRBJ1-1; a weak D match, TRBD1 (6 bases). CDR3 length equals 12 residues. CDR3 bases: TGTGCCAGCAGTGGGCTAAGAGACAGGCGATACTTT. Translation: CASSGLRDRRYF.

The chain employs TRBV19 and TRBJ1-6; no reliable D call. Trimming shortened V by 9 bases and J by 9 bases, and 21 bases separated the two germline ends. Germline-derived CDR1 and CDR2 are LNHDA and SQIVND (reference sequence). CDR3 length: 15 amino acids. CDR3 protein: CASAERTAGGSPLHF. Written as DNA, the CDR3 is TGTGCCAGCGCCGAACGGACGGCGGGAGGTTCACCCCTCCACTTT.

The gene calls are TRBV6-5 and TRBJ2-5; a weak D match, TRBD1 (7 bases). The CDR3 contains 14 residues. Germline V gene data show CDR1 as MNHEY and CDR2 as SVGAGI. V lost 4 bases and J 2 bases, leaving 11 bases between the germline ends. DNA of the CDR3: TGTGCCAGCAGTTCAGGGGGGTCTCAAGAGACCCAGTACTTC. It translates to CASSSGGSQETQYF.

The rearrangement links TRBV5-1 to TRBJ1-2, with 12 bases aligning to TRBD1. The J segment lost 6 bases and the V segment lost 0 bases, leaving 6 bases of the junction unmatched. The CDR3 covers 16 residues. Germline CDR1 reads SGHRS; CDR2 reads YFSETQ. This chain's CDR3 is CASSLGGTGGFDGYTF. The CDR3 DNA reads TGCGCCAGCAGCTTGGGAGGGACAGGGGGCTTCGATGGCTACACCTTC.

This clone was found once. This rearrangement joins TRBV18 to TRBJ2-2, with D possibly being TRBD1 (5 bases). V was pared by 3 bases and J by 5 bases, with 13 bases between. The V gene's germline CDR1 is KGHSH and CDR2 LQKENI. The CDR3 is made up of 15 amino acids. The chain's CDR3 is CASSPRAAETGELFF. The CDR3 DNA reads TGTGCCAGCTCACCCAGGGCAGCTGAAACCGGGGAGCTGTTTTTT.

The V call is TRBV7-9, the J call TRBJ2-2; tentatively, D is TRBD1 (6 bases). Trimming took off 10 bases at V and 4 bases at J, with 10 bases between the two ends. The germline gives CDR1 SEHNR, CDR2 FQNEAQ (reference sequence). The CDR3 has 12 amino acids. DNA of the CDR3: TGTGCCACCAACAGGGTCACCGGGGAGCTGTTTTTT. Encoded protein: CATNRVTGELFF.

About this clone itself: This sample also contains other DNA sequences that code for the same CDR3. This rearrangement joins TRBV5-1 to TRBJ2-7, with TRBD2 identical over 7 bases. Unmatched junction bases numbered 6, after V lost 0 bases and J lost 0 bases. The CDR3 is made up of 16 amino acids. The germline V gene has CDR1 SGHRS and CDR2 YFSETQ. The DNA for the CDR3 is TGCGCCAGCAGCTTGGATCCAGCGGGGAGCTCCTACGAGCAGTACTTC. Its protein product is CASSLDPAGSSYEQYF.

This clone was detected only a few times. J is TRBJ2-3 and V is TRBV29-1; TRBD2 matches 9 bases. Germline V gene sequence: CDR1 SQVTM, CDR2 ANQGSEA. CDR3 length equals 15 residues. V was pared by 3 bases and J by 3 bases, with 7 bases of the junction left unmatched. CDR3 protein: CSVDKASGTTDTQYF. For the CDR3, the DNA is TGCAGCGTTGATAAGGCTAGCGGGACTACAGATACGCAGTATTTT.

In this sample, this clone turned up a few times. This chain uses TRBV5-1 with TRBJ1-1; tentative D call: TRBD1 (6 bases). The germline gives CDR1 SGHRS, CDR2 YFSETQ. The length of the CDR3 is 12 residues. Trimming removed 1 base at V and 7 bases at J, with 8 bases between. This CDR3 is CASSLNRDEAFF. In nucleotides, the CDR3 is TGCGCCAGCAGCTTGAACAGGGATGAAGCTTTCTTT.

The chain joins TRBV5-4 to TRBJ1-2; TRBD1 aligns across 8 bases. J was trimmed by 3 bases and V by 2 bases; bases with no gene match: 3. There are 14 residues in the CDR3. Germline V CDR1 and CDR2: SGHNT, YYREEE (reference sequence). The CDR3 DNA sequence: TGTGCCAGCAGCTTTCCGACAGGGGACTATGGCTACACCTTC. It codes for CASSFPTGDYGYTF.

This chain connects TRBV7-7 to TRBJ2-7; 8 nucleotides line up with TRBD2. CDR3 length: 15 residues. V trimming: 2 bases; J trimming: 2 bases; junction bases outside the gene matches: 5. The germline CDR1 and CDR2 sequences are SSHAT and FNYEAQ (reference sequence). The CDR3 nucleotides read TGTGCCAGCAGCTTACTAGCGGGCGATACCTACGAGCAGTACTTC. Its protein is CASSLLAGDTYEQYF.

The rearrangement links TRBV3-1 (or the pseudogene TRBV3-2) to TRBJ2-7, with D possibly TRBD1 on 5 matching bases. The germline gives CDR1 LGHDT, CDR2 YNNKEL (reference sequence). This CDR3 has 15 residues. Trimming shortened V by 4 bases and J by 2 bases, and 15 bases separated the two germline ends. The CDR3 here is CASSPQGEPAYEQYF. CDR3 nucleotide sequence: TGTGCCAGCAGCCCCCAGGGCGAGCCCGCCTACGAGCAGTACTTC.

The genes are TRBV3-1 (or the pseudogene TRBV3-2) and TRBJ1-2; 8 bases align to TRBD1. Unmatched junction bases numbered 5, after V lost 6 bases and J lost 2 bases. The CDR3 spans 14 residues. CDR1 and CDR2 from the germline V gene are LGHDT and YNNKEL (reference sequence). The DNA of the CDR3 is TGTGCCAGCAGAAGACAGGGGACGAACTATGGCTACACCTTC. Protein: CASRRQGTNYGYTF.

V gene TRBV2 combines with J gene TRBJ2-7; D perhaps matches TRBD2 (5 bases). This CDR3 spans 12 amino acids. The V end lost 7 bases, the J end lost 1 base, and 8 bases lay between the germline ends. Germline V CDR1 and CDR2: SNHLY, FYNNEI. The CDR3 here is CASTGDSYEQYF. DNA of the CDR3: TGTGCCAGCACCGGGGATTCCTACGAGCAGTACTTC.

In nucleotides, the CDR3 is TGTGCCACCAGCAGAGGGGACAGCGAAGAAAAACTGTTTTTT. Residues: CATSRGDSEEKLFF. The chain carries TRBV15 and TRBJ1-4; 7 bases fit TRBD1. The CDR3 covers 14 residues. In germline, CDR1 is LNHNV, CDR2 YYDKDF (reference sequence). J lost 8 bases, V lost 1 base, and 4 bases had no gene match.

The chain combines TRBV6-2 or TRBV6-3 with TRBJ1-4; 7 positions agree with TRBD1. The trim removed 1 base at V and 2 bases at J, leaving 1 base unmatched. Looked up from germline, CDR1 is MNHEY and CDR2 is SVGEGT. This CDR3 is 15 amino acids long. CDR3 in DNA: TGTGCCAGCAGTTACTTGACAGGGACTAATGAAAAACTGTTTTTT. Translation: CASSYLTGTNEKLFF.

In this sample, this clone turned up once. The genes are TRBV7-2 and TRBJ2-7, with TRBD2 identical over 11 bases. In germline, CDR1 is SGHTA, CDR2 FQGNSA. J was trimmed by 3 bases and V by 5 bases; bases with no gene match: 6. There are 15 residues in the CDR3. The CDR3, as DNA: TGTGCCAGCAGCCCGGGACTAGCGGCTATCTACGAGCAGTACTTC. Its protein product is CASSPGLAAIYEQYF.